The rows below give T cell receptor beta chains drawn from one sample of a study of blood T cells in healthy people across ages. TCRdb fed the 5' RACE reads into MiXCR, producing one record per CDR3 protein. This table holds about 1,400,000 distinct CDR3 sequences, roughly 40% found once. Sequenced sample: blood. The receptors stem from a woman aged 18-30 years in good health. Both conserved end residues are part of each CDR3. D genes are given only for firm matches. Not all rows give a size; the values are once, few, many and, for expanded clones, a class.

>TRBV21-1|NA|NA
CAIHPGTGDSPLHF
>TRBV15|few|NA
CATSQAIPPYNEQFF
>TRBV27|NA|TRBD2
CASRESGGNTDTQYF
>TRBV3-1|NA|TRBD2
CASSQEPQAGGPVYEQYF
>TRBV29-1|few|TRBD2
CSVGGAGGYEQYF
>TRBV6-1|NA|NA
CASSDYLGQPQHF
>TRBV12-3/TRBV12-4|few|TRBD1
CAGSAGTGNQPQHF
>TRBV20-1|NA|TRBD1
CSAPPPGQGINEQYF
>TRBV27|NA|NA
CASRHSGEETQYF
>TRBV20-1|NA|NA
CSAARGGTTNEKLFF
>TRBV7-6|NA|NA
CASSPGTSNGYTF
>TRBV20-1|many|NA
CSAGIEQFF
>TRBV18|few|NA
CASSTGLENIQYF
>TRBV2|few|NA
CASRKGLAGYEQYF
>TRBV6-1|few|NA
CASSEYGDHSYEQYF
>TRBV6-5|many|TRBD1
CASSLTGNGYTF
>TRBV2|NA|NA
CASSVHNEQFF
>TRBV28|few|TRBD1
CASSLLWTGTGETQYF
>TRBV5-1|NA|NA
CASSLARGSHEQYF
>TRBV20-1|NA|NA
CSARKGGPGETQYF
>TRBV4-1|many|TRBD2
CASSLLGLADYNEQFF
>TRBV29-1|NA|NA
CSVEDLSSPYEQYF
>TRBV12-3/TRBV12-4|few|TRBD1
CASSCLRQGIGDTQYF
>TRBV11-2|NA|NA
CASSLDPVRNYGYTF
>TRBV3-1|NA|NA
CASSQEGGGANVLTF
>TRBV5-1|NA|NA
CASSLLRGDLNTGELFF
>TRBV7-9|NA|TRBD2
CASSPDKPASGGVQFF
>TRBV10-1|NA|TRBD2
CASSPEGGLTDEQYF
>TRBV18|many|TRBD2
CASSPERGAMDTQYF
>TRBV7-9|NA|TRBD2
CASSLGLAGESSYEQYF
>TRBV18|few|NA
CASSPTHNYGYTF
>TRBV20-1|NA|NA
CSARDWGAGAYEQYF
>TRBV6-1|NA|TRBD2
CAGRLAGGTDTQYF
>TRBV12-3/TRBV12-4|NA|NA
CASSSASLGEQYF
>TRBV29-1|NA|NA
CSVEGSGKQFF
>TRBV28|few|NA
CASRRQASGYEQYF
>TRBV7-6|few|TRBD1
CASSRRTGWQETQYF
>TRBV20-1|NA|NA
CNAGPSISADTQYF
>TRBV4-1|NA|TRBD2
CASSQEASGGWGNEQYF